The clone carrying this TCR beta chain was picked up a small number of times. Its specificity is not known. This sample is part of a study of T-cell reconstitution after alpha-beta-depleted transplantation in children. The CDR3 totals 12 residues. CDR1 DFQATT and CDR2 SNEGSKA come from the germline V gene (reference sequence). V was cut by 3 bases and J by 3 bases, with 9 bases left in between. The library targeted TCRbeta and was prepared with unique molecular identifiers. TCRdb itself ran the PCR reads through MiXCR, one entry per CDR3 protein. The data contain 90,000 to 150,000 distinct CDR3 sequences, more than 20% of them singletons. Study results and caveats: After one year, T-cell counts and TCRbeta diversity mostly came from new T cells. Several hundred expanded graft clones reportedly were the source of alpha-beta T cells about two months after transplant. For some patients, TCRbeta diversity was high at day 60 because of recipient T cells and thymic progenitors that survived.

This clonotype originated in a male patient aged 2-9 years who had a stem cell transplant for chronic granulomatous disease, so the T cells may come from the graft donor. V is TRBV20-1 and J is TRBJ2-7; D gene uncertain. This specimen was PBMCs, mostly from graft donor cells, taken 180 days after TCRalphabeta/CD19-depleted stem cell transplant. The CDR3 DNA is TGCAGTGCTAGGGTTACATACTACGAGCAGTACTTC. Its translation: CSARVTYYEQYF.